This T cell receptor beta chain was found in a study of blood T cells in healthy people across ages. CDR3 length equals 16 residues. A note on this clonotype: A much larger clone sits a single nucleotide away, making a read error possible.

Alongside a J-beta primer mix, a sample-barcoded 5' primer served in a second PCR lasting about 6 to 11 cycles. With 12 random nucleotides, a template-switch adaptor tagged each individual cDNA molecule. A single record per CDR3 protein comes from TCRdb applying MiXCR to the 5' RACE reads. The repertoire holds about 780,000 distinct CDR3 sequences, about 46% seen once, with roughly 20% in the top ten. The chain carries TRBV12-3 or TRBV12-4 and TRBJ2-3; 9 nucleotides agree with TRBD1. The sequencing sample was made of blood. The sequence derives from an elderly man in good health. The CDR3: CASSQWTGAFADAQYF. The CDR3 coding sequence is TGTGCCAGCAGTCAATGGACAGGGGCCTTCGCAGATGCGCAGTATTTT.